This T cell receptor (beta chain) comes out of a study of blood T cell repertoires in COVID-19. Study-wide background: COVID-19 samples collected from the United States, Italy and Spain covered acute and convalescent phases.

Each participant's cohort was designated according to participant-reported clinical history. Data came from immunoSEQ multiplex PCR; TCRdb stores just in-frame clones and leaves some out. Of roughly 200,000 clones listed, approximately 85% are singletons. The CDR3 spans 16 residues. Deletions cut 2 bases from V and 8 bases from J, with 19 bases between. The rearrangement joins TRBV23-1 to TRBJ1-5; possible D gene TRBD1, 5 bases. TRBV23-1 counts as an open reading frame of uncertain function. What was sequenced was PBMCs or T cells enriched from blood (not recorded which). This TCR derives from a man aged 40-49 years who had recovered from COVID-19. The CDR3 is CASSQGCQGNCKPQHF. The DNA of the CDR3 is TGCGCCAGCAGTCAAGGATGTCAGGGTAATTGCAAGCCCCAGCATTTT.